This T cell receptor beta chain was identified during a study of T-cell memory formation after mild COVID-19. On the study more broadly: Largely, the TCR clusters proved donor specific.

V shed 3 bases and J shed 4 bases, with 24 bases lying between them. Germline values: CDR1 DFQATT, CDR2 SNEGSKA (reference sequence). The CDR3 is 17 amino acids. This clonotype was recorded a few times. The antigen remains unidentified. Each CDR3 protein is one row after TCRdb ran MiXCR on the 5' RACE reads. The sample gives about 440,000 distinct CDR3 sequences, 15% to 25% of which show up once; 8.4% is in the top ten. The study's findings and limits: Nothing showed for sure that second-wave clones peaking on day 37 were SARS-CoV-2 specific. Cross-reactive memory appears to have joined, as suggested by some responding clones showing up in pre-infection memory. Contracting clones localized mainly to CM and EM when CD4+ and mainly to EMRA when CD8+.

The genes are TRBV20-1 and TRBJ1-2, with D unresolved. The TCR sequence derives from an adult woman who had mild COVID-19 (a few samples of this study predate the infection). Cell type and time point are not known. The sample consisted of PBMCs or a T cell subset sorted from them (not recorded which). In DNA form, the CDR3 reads TGCAGTGCTAGTCTCCTTCGGACTAACACGGAGGTCTATGGCTACACCTTC. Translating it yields CSASLLRTNTEVYGYTF.